This paragraph covers one T cell receptor (beta chain) sequence. V lost 7 bases, J lost 3 bases, and 2 bases stayed unmatched. The CDR3 totals 13 residues. Germline V gives CDR1 MNHNY, CDR2 SVGAGI (reference sequence). The authors' processing: Cell counts per sample came from amplifying reference gene primers. Sequencing was performed with immunoSEQ multiplex PCR; in TCRdb, only in-frame clones are kept and a portion is missing. That table supplies the V and J calls and clone size; D and trimming were determined from the DNA. The table records around 200,000 clones, roughly 80% of them present only once. This record comes from a study of blood T cell repertoires in COVID-19. In the study overall: The United States, Italy and Spain provided the acute and convalescent COVID-19 samples.

The source of this sequence is a human donor in a cohort sampled during active COVID-19. This chain connects TRBV6-6 to TRBJ2-7; 11 bases match TRBD2. The sample consisted of peripheral blood. The DNA for the CDR3 is TGTGCCAGCACCACTAGCGGGGGCTACGAGCAGTACTTC. It translates to CASTTSGGYEQYF.